These T cell receptor beta chains were read from a single sample in a study of blood T cell repertoires in COVID-19. This table comes from immunoSEQ multiplex PCR, and its TCRdb copy is limited to in-frame clones, with some not included. The sample lists under 250,000 clones; around nine tenths were seen once. Sequences were obtained from peripheral blood. The origin of the receptors is a woman aged 70-85 years with active or convalescent COVID-19. The CDR3 runs from the conserved cysteine through the conserved F or W. The order of the fields is V gene, D gene, J gene, clone size, CDR3 length, CDR3 protein, CDR3 DNA. D genes are given only for firm matches. For some rows the clone size is stated as once, few or many, or as a class when expanded; others skip it.

TRBV7-2,TRBD1,TRBJ2-4,-,15,CASSLSKGQGNIQYF,TGTGCCAGCAGCTTAAGTAAGGGACAGGGAAACATTCAGTACTTC
TRBV7-2,-,TRBJ2-7,-,14,CASSFVTSSHEQYF,TGTGCCAGCAGTTTTGTGACTAGTAGCCACGAGCAGTACTTC
TRBV3-1/TRBV3-2,-,TRBJ1-4,-,13,CASLCGPNEKLFF,TGTGCCAGCCTTTGCGGTCCTAATGAAAAACTGTTTTTT
TRBV5-1,-,TRBJ1-1,-,13,CASSVGANTEAFF,TGCGCCAGTTCCGTTGGGGCCAACACTGAAGCTTTCTTT
TRBV7-9,-,TRBJ1-1,-,14,CASSLGLENTEAFF,TGTGCCAGCAGCTTAGGTCTAGAAAACACTGAAGCTTTCTTT
TRBV14,-,TRBJ2-2,few,18,CASSQDLIRGGRTGELFF,TGTGCCAGCAGCCAAGATCTGATAAGGGGGGGGAGGACCGGGGAGCTGTTTTTT
TRBV6-2/TRBV6-3,-,TRBJ2-1,-,11,CASSSGTQQFF,TGTGCCAGCAGTTCCGGGACTCAGCAGTTCTTC
TRBV6-4,-,TRBJ2-3,-,15,CASSVISASTDTQYF,TGTGCCAGCAGTGTGATCAGCGCTAGCACAGATACGCAGTATTTT
TRBV7-6,TRBD2,TRBJ2-1,-,16,CASSPASGGAWNEQFF,TGTGCCAGCAGCCCGGCTAGCGGGGGGGCGTGGAATGAGCAGTTCTTC
TRBV19,-,TRBJ2-4,-,12,CASSEWRDIQYF,TGTGCCAGTAGTGAGTGGAGGGACATTCAGTACTTC
TRBV4-3,-,TRBJ1-6,-,15,CASSLSRITGSPLHF,TGCGCCAGCAGCCTATCCCGGATAACCGGGTCACCCCTCCACTTT
TRBV24-1,-,TRBJ1-6,-,13,CATSEPGRSPLHF,TGTGCCACCAGTGAACCAGGAAGATCACCCCTCCACTTT
TRBV10-1,-,TRBJ1-1,-,16,CANSGSPGTVNTEAFF,TGCGCCAACTCTGGCTCACCGGGGACTGTGAACACTGAAGCTTTCTTT
TRBV19,-,TRBJ2-7,-,11,CASSYRAWQYF,TGTGCCAGTAGTTACCGAGCGTGGCAGTACTTC
TRBV12-3/TRBV12-4,-,TRBJ2-1,-,12,CASTPFYNEQFF,TGTGCCAGCACCCCGTTCTACAATGAGCAGTTCTTC
TRBV25-1,-,TRBJ2-5,-,14,CASSETGVKETQYF,TGTGCCAGCAGTGAGACCGGAGTGAAAGAGACCCAGTACTTC
TRBV6-5,-,TRBJ1-1,-,16,CASSYSVPGEGTEAFF,TGTGCCAGCAGTTACTCGGTCCCGGGCGAGGGAACTGAAGCTTTCTTT
TRBV3-1/TRBV3-2,-,TRBJ1-1,-,14,CASSQNTGNTEAFF,TGTGCCAGCAGCCAAAACACAGGGAACACTGAAGCTTTCTTT
TRBV7-2,-,TRBJ1-1,-,12,CASSLQNTEAFF,TGTGCCAGCAGCTTACAGAACACTGAAGCTTTCTTT
TRBV5-4,TRBD1,TRBJ2-5,-,18,CASSRALYRTGRQETQYF,TGTGCCAGCAGCCGGGCGCTTTACAGGACAGGGAGGCAAGAGACCCAGTACTTC
TRBV7-2,-,TRBJ1-4,-,15,CASSSQGVTNEKLFF,TGTGCCAGCAGCTCCCAGGGCGTCACTAATGAAAAACTGTTTTTT
TRBV9,-,TRBJ1-4,once,11,CASSSTLGLVF,TGTGCCAGCAGCTCTACCCTGGGCCTTGTTTTT
TRBV7-2,-,TRBJ2-5,-,13,CASSQSVQETQYF,TGTGCCAGCAGCCAATCGGTCCAAGAGACCCAGTACTTC
TRBV6-5,-,TRBJ1-5,-,14,CASSYSALRKPQHF,TGTGCCAGCAGTTACTCCGCTTTGCGGAAGCCCCAGCATTTT
TRBV6-5,-,TRBJ1-1,-,13,CASSYSGGAEAFF,TGTGCCAGCAGTTACTCGGGGGGTGCTGAAGCTTTCTTT
TRBV7-7,TRBD1,TRBJ2-5,once,13,CASSLGTGQTQYF,TGTGCCAGCAGCTTAGGGACAGGACAGACCCAGTACTTC
TRBV29-1,TRBD1,TRBJ1-1,-,17,CSVEKNLDRKRNSEAFF,TGCAGCGTTGAAAAAAACCTGGACAGGAAACGAAACTCTGAAGCTTTCTTT
TRBV3-1/TRBV3-2,-,TRBJ2-2,few,11,CASTTAGELFF,TGTGCCAGCACGACAGCCGGGGAGCTGTTTTTT
TRBV7-3,TRBD1,TRBJ1-1,-,17,CASSEAGDRVRSAEAFF,TGTGCCAGCAGCGAGGCCGGGGACAGGGTGAGATCGGCTGAAGCTTTCTTT
TRBV7-9,-,TRBJ1-5,-,16,CASSLAGRGGNQPQHF,TGTGCCAGCAGCTTAGCGGGCAGGGGAGGGAATCAGCCCCAGCATTTT
TRBV11-3,-,TRBJ2-5,-,15,CASSLDGGAKETQYF,TGTGCCAGCAGCTTAGATGGGGGGGCAAAAGAGACCCAGTACTTC
TRBV11-2,TRBD1,TRBJ2-2,-,15,CASSSRQGRSGELFF,TGTGCCAGCAGCTCAAGACAGGGTCGGTCCGGGGAGCTGTTTTTT
TRBV10-3,TRBD1,TRBJ1-2,-,13,CAISEGQGYGYTF,TGTGCCATCAGTGAGGGACAGGGCTATGGCTACACCTTC
TRBV7-6,-,TRBJ1-5,few,16,CASSLGSGHSNQPQHF,TGTGCCAGCAGCTTAGGTTCAGGGCATAGCAATCAGCCCCAGCATTTT
TRBV24-1,TRBD2,TRBJ2-1,-,17,CATSDSIGGAWYNEQFF,TGTGCCACCAGTGATTCTATCGGGGGGGCCTGGTACAATGAGCAGTTCTTC
TRBV6-6,-,TRBJ1-1,-,13,CASSLREFTEAFF,TGTGCCAGCAGTCTTCGGGAATTCACTGAAGCTTTCTTT
TRBV5-1,TRBD1,TRBJ2-7,-,13,CASSQQGNYEQYF,TGCGCCAGCAGCCAACAGGGGAACTACGAGCAGTACTTC
TRBV7-2,TRBD1,TRBJ2-5,-,14,CASSQQGAEETQYF,TGTGCCAGCAGCCAACAGGGGGCAGAAGAGACCCAGTACTTC
TRBV10-3,TRBD1,TRBJ1-1,few,16,CAISPGTGVMNTEAFF,TGTGCCATCAGTCCCGGGACAGGGGTTATGAACACTGAAGCTTTCTTT
TRBV11-1,-,TRBJ1-1,-,12,CASQQPGGKAFF,TGTGCCAGCCAACAACCTGGGGGCAAAGCTTTCTTT
TRBV7-2,-,TRBJ1-3,once,15,CASSRGGHSGNTIYF,TGTGCCAGCAGCCGGGGGGGACACTCTGGAAACACCATATATTTT
TRBV19,-,TRBJ2-3,once,12,CASSIGQGTQYF,TGTGCCAGTAGTATAGGACAAGGTACGCAGTATTTT
TRBV18,-,TRBJ2-7,-,14,CASSPMPSEGGQYF,TGTGCCAGCTCACCAATGCCGAGTGAAGGGGGGCAGTACTTC
TRBV6-4,TRBD1,TRBJ1-1,once,13,CASSLVTGSEAFF,TGTGCCAGCAGTTTGGTGACAGGGTCTGAAGCTTTCTTT
TRBV5-6,TRBD1,TRBJ1-5,-,15,CASSLDRGRGQPQHF,TGTGCCAGCAGCTTGGACAGGGGGCGAGGGCAGCCCCAGCATTTT
TRBV9,-,TRBJ1-2,-,13,CASSALQGRGYTF,TGTGCCAGCAGCGCCCTACAGGGACGCGGCTACACCTTC
TRBV6-5,TRBD1,TRBJ1-1,-,15,CASSSRQGQNTEAFF,TGTGCCAGCAGTTCGAGACAGGGCCAGAACACTGAAGCTTTCTTT
TRBV7-9,-,TRBJ2-1,-,17,CASSYGRASGPLGEQFF,TGTGCCAGCAGCTACGGTAGGGCCAGCGGACCCCTCGGTGAGCAGTTCTTC